The T cell receptor beta chain described here comes from a study of blood T cell repertoires in COVID-19. Study-wide context: Sample material is recorded as cDNA or gDNA derived from T cells, B-cell-depleted T cells, or PBMCs.

Germline V gene sequence: CDR1 SGHRS, CDR2 YFSETQ. The CDR3 consists of 16 residues. V lost 4 bases and J lost 2; bases outside the gene matches: 9. Sequencing used immunoSEQ multiplex PCR; TCRdb keeps in-frame clones, though not all of them. The data show around 250,000 clones, around 90% seen once. The receptor comes from a woman between 50 and 59 years old who had recovered from COVID-19. Sequenced material: PBMCs or T cells enriched from blood (not recorded which). The rearrangement joins TRBV5-1 to TRBJ2-1, with 7 bases lining up with TRBD1. The CDR3 is CASSQTGTVPYNEQFF. CDR3 nucleotides: TGCGCCAGCAGCCAAACCGGGACAGTACCCTACAATGAGCAGTTCTTC.